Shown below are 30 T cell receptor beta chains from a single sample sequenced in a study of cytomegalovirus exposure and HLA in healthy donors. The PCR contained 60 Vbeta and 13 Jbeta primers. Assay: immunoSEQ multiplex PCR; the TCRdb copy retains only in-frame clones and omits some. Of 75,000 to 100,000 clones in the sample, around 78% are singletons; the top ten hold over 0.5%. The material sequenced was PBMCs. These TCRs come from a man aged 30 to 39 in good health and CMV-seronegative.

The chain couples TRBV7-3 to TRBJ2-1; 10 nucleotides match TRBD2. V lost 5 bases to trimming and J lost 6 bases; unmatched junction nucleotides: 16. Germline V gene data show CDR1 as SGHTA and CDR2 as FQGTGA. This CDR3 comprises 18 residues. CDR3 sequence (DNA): TGTGCCAGCAGCCTAAAGGTGGGGCTGGCTAGCGGGGGCAATGAGCAGTTCTTC. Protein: CASSLKVGLASGGNEQFF. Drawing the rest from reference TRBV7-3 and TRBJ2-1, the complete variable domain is GAGVSQTPSNKVTEKGKYVELRCDPISGHTALYWYRQSLGQGPEFLIYFQGTGAADDSGLPNDRFFAVRPEGSVSTLKIQRTERGDSAVYLCASSLKVGLASGGNEQFFGPGTRLTVL.

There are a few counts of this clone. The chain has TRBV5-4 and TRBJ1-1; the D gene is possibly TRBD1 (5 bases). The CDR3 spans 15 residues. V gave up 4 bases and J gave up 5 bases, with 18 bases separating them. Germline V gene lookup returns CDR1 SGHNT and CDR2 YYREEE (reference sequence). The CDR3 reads CASSPLDSSGTEAFF. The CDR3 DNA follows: TGTGCCAGCAGCCCCCTTGACAGTTCGGGTACTGAAGCTTTCTTT.

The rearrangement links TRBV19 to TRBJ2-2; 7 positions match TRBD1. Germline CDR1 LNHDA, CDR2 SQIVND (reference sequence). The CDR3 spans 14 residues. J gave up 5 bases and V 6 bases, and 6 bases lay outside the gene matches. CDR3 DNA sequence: TGTGCCAGTAGCATGGGACAGTGGACCGGGGAGCTGTTTTTT. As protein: CASSMGQWTGELFF.

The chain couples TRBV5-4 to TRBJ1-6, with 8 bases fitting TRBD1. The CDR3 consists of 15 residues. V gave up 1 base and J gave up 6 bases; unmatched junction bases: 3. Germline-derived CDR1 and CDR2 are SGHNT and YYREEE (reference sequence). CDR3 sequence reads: CASSLNRGGNSPLHF. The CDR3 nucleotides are TGTGCCAGCAGCTTGAACAGGGGGGGTAATTCACCCCTCCACTTT. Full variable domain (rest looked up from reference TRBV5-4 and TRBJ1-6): ETGVTQSPTHLIKTRGQQVTLRCSSQSGHNTVSWYQQALGQGPQFIFQYYREEENGRGNFPPRFSGLQFPNYSSELNVNALELDDSALYLCASSLNRGGNSPLHFGNGTRLTVT.

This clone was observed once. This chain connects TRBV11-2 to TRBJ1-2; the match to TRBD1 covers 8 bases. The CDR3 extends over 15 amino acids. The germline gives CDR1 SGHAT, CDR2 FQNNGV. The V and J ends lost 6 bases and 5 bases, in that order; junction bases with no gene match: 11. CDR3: CASRPVGRGLYGYTF. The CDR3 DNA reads TGTGCCAGCAGACCAGTCGGCAGGGGGCTTTATGGCTACACCTTC.

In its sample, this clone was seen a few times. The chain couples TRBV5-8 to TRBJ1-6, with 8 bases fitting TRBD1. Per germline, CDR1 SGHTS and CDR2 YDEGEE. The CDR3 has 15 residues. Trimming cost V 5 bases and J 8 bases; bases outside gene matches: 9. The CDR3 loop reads CASSGQGMFYSPLHF. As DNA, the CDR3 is TGTGCCAGCAGTGGACAGGGTATGTTTTATTCACCCCTCCACTTT.

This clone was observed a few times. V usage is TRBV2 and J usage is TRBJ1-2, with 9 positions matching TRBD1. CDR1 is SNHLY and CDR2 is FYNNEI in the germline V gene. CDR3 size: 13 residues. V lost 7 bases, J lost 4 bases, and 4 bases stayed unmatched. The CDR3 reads CASTGTGFYGYTF. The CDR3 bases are TGTGCCAGCACCGGGACAGGGTTCTATGGCTACACCTTC.

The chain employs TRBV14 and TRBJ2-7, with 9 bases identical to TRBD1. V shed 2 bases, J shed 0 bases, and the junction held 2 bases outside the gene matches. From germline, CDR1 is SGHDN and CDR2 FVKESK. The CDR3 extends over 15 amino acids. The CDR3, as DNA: TGTGCCAGCAGCCAACAGACAGGGGGCTCCTACGAGCAGTACTTC. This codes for CASSQQTGGSYEQYF.

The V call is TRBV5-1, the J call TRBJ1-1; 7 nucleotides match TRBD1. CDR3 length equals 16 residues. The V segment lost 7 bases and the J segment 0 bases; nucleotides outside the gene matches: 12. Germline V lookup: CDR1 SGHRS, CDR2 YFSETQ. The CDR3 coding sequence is TGCGCCAGCGGGCTTTCACAGGGGACTTTGAACACTGAAGCTTTCTTT. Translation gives CASGLSQGTLNTEAFF.

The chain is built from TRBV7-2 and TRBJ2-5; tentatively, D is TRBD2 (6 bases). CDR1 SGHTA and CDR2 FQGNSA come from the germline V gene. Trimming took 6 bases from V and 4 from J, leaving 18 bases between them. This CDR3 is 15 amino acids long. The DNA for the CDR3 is TGTGCCAGCAGTAAAAGACTGGCCGGGGGAGAGACCCAGTACTTC. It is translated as CASSKRLAGGETQYF.

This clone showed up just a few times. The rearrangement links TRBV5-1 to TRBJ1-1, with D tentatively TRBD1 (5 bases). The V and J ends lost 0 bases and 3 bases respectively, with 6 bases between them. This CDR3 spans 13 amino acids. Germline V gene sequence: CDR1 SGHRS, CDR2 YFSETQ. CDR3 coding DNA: TGCGCCAGCAGCTTGGGACAGCACACTGAAGCTTTCTTT. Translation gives CASSLGQHTEAFF. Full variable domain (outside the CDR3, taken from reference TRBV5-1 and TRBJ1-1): KAGVTQTPRYLIKTRGQQVTLSCSPISGHRSVSWYQQTPGQGLQFLFEYFSETQRNKGNFPGRFSGRQFSNSRSEMNVSTLELGDSALYLCASSLGQHTEAFFGQGTRLTVV.

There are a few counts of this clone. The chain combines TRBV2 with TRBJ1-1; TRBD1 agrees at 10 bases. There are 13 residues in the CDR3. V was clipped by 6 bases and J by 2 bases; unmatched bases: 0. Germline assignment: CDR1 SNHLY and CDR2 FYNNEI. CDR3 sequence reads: CASRTGGNTEAFF. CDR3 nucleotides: TGTGCCAGCAGGACAGGGGGCAACACTGAAGCTTTCTTT.

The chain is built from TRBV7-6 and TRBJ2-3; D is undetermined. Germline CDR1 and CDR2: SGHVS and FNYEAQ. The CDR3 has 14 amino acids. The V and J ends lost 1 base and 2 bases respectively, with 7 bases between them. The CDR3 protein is CASSLVGYTDTQYF. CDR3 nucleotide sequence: TGTGCCAGCAGCTTAGTCGGTTACACAGATACGCAGTATTTT.

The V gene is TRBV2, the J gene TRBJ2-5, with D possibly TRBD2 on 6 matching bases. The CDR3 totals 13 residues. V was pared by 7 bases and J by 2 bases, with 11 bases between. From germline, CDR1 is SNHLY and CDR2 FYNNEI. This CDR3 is CASTSEGQETQYF. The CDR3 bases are TGTGCCAGCACCTCGGAGGGACAAGAGACCCAGTACTTC.

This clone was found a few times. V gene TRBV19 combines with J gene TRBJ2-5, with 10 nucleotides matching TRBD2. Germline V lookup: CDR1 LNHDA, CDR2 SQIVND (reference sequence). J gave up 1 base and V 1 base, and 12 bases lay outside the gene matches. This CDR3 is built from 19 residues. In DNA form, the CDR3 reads TGTGCCAGTAGTATAGGGCTAGCGGGAGCGAGTTTGGGCCAAGAGACCCAGTACTTC. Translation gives CASSIGLAGASLGQETQYF.

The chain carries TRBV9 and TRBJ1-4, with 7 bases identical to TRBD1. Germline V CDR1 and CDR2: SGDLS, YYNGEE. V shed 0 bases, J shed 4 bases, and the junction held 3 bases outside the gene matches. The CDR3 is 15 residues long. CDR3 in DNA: TGTGCCAGCAGCGTAGGGGGGACAGATAATGAAAAACTGTTTTTT. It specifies CASSVGGTDNEKLFF.

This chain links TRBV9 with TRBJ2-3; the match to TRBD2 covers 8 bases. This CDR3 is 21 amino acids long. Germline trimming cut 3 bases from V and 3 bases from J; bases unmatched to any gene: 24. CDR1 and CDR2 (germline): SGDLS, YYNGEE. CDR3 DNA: TGTGCCAGCAGCGACCCCGGGCCGGGACTAGTCTCCCCTAGAGGAACAGATACGCAGTATTTT. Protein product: CASSDPGPGLVSPRGTDTQYF.

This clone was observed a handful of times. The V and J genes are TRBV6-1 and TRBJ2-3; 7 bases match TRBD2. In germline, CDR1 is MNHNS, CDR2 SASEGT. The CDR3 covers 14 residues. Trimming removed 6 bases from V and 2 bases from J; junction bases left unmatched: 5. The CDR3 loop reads CASRPSGITDTQYF. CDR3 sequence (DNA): TGTGCCAGCAGACCTAGCGGTATCACAGATACGCAGTATTTT.

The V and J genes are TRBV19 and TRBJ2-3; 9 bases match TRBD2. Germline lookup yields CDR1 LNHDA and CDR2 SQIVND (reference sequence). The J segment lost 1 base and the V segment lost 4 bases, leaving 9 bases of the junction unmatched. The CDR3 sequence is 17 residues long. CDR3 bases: TGTGCCAGTAGTAGGTCGCGGGGGGGGGTCGGCACAGATACGCAGTATTTT. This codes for CASSRSRGGVGTDTQYF.

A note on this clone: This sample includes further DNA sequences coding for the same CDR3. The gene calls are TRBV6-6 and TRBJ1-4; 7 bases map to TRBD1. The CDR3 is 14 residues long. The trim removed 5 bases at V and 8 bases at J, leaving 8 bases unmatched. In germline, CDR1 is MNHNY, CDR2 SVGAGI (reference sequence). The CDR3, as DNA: TGTGCCAGCAGTAAGAGACAGGGAGACGAAAAACTGTTTTTT. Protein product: CASSKRQGDEKLFF.

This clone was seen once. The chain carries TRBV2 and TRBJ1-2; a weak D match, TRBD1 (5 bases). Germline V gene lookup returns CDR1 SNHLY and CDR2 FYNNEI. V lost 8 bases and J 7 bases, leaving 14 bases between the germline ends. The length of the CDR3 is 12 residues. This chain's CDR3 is CASAREKGGYTF. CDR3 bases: TGTGCCAGCGCCAGGGAAAAAGGTGGCTACACCTTC.

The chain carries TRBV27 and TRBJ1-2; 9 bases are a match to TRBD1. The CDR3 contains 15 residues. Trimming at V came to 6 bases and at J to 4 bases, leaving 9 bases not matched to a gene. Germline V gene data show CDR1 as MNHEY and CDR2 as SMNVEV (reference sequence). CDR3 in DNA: TGTGCCAGCAGCCTCCTAGGGACAGGGAGCTATGGCTACACCTTC. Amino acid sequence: CASSLLGTGSYGYTF.

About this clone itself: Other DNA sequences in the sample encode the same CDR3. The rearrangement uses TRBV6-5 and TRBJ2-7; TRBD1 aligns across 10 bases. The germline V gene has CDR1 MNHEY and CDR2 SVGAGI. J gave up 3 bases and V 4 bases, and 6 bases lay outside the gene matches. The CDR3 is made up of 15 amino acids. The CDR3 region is CASSSPGQGIYEQYV. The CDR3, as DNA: TGTGCCAGCAGTTCGCCGGGACAGGGGATCTACGAGCAGTACGTC.

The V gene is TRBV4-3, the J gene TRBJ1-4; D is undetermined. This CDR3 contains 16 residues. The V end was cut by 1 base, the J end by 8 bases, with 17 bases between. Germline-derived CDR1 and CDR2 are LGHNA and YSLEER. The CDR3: CASSQAVADPKEKLFF. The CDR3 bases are TGCGCCAGCAGCCAAGCGGTTGCCGATCCCAAGGAAAAACTGTTTTTT.

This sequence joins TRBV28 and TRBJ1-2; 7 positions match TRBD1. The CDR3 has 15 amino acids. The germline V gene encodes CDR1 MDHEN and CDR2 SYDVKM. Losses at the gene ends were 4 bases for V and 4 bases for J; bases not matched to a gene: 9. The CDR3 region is CASSYPYRGFYGYTF. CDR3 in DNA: TGTGCCAGCAGTTACCCCTACAGGGGCTTCTATGGCTACACCTTC.

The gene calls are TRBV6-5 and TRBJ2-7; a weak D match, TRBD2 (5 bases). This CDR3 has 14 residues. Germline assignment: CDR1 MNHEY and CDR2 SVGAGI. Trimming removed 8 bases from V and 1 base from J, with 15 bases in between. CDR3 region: CASGLSSGSYEQYF. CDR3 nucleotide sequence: TGTGCCAGCGGATTATCTTCGGGATCCTACGAGCAGTACTTC.

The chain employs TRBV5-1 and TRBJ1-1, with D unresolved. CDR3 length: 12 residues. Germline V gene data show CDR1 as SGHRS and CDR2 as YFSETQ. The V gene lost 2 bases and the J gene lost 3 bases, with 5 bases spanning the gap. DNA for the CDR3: TGCGCCAGCAGCTTACTGGACACTGAAGCTTTCTTT. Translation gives CASSLLDTEAFF.

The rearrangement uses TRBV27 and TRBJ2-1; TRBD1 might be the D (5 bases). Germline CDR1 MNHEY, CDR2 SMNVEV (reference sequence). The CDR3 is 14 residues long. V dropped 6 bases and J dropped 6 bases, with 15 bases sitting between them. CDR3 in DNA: TGTGCCAGCAGCCGAAGGATAGGGGTCAATGAGCAGTTCTTC. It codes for CASSRRIGVNEQFF.

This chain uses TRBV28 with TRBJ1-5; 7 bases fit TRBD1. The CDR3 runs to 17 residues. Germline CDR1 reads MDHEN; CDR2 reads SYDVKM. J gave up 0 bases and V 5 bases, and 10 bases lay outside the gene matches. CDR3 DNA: TGTGCCAGCAGTCCTTGGGACAGCACAGATAGCAATCAGCCCCAGCATTTT. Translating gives CASSPWDSTDSNQPQHF.

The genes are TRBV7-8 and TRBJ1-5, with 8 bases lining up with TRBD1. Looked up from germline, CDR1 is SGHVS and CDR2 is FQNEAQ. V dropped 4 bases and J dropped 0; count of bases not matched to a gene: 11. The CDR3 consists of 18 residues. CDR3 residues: CASSSQPRTGHSNQPQHF. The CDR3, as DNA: TGTGCCAGCAGCTCCCAACCCCGGACAGGGCATAGCAATCAGCCCCAGCATTTT.